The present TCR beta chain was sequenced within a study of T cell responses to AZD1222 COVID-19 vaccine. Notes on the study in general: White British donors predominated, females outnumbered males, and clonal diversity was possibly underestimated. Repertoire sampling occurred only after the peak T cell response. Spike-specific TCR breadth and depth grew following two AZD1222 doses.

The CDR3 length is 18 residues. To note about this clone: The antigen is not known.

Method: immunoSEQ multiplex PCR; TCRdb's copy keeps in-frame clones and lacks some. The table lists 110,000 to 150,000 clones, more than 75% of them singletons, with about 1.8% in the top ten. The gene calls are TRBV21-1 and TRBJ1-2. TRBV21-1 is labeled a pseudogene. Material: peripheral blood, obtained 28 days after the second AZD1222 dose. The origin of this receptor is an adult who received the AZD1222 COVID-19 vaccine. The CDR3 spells CASSNHLHNRDSSSGYTF. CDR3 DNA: TGTGCCAGCAGCAACCACCTCCACAACCGGGACTCAAGTAGTGGCTACACCTTC.